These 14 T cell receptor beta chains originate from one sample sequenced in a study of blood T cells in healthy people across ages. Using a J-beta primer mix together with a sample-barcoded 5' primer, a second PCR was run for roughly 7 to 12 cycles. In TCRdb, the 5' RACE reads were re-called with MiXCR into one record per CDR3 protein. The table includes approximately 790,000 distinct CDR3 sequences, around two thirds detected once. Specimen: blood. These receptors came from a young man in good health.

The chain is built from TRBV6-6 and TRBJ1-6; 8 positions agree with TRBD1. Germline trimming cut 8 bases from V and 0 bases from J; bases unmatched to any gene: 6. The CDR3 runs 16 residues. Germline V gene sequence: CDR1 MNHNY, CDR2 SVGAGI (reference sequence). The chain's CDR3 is CASLNTGGSYNSPLHF. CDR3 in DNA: TGTGCCAGCTTAAATACAGGGGGCTCCTATAATTCACCCCTCCACTTT.

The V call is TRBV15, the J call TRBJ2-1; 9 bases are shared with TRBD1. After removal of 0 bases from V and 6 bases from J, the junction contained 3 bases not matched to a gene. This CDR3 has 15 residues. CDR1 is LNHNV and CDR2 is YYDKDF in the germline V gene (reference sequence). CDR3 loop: CATSREQGASNEQFF. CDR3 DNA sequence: TGTGCCACCAGCAGAGAACAGGGGGCATCCAATGAGCAGTTCTTC.

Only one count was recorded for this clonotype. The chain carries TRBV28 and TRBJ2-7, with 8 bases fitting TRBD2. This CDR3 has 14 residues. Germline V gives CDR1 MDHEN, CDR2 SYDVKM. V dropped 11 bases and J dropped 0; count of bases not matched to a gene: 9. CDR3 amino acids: CAAGGHAGSYEQYF. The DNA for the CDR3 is TGTGCCGCGGGAGGACACGCAGGCTCCTACGAGCAGTACTTC.

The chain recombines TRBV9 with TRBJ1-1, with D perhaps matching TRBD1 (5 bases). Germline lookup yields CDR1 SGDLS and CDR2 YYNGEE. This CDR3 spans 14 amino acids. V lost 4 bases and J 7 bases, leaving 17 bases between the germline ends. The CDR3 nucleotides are TGTGCCAGCAGCCCCCAGGAGACAGTTCTTGAAGCTTTCTTT. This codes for CASSPQETVLEAFF. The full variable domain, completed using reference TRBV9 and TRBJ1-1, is DSGVTQTPKHLITATGQRVTLRCSPRSGDLSVYWYQQSLDQGLQFLIQYYNGEERAKGNILERFSAQQFPDLHSELNLSSLELGDSALYFCASSPQETVLEAFFGQGTRLTVV.

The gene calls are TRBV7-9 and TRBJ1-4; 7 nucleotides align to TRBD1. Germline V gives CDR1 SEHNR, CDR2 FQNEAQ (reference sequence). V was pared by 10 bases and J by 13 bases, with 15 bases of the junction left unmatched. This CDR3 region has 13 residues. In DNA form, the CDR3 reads TGTGCCACCTCGACAGGGAAGAGAGTAGGACTGTTTTTT. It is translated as CATSTGKRVGLFF.

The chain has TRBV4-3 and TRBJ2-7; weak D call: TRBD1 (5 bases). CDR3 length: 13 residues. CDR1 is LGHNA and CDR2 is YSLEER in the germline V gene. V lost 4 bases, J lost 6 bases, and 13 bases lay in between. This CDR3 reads CASSLHGAREQYF. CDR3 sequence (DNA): TGCGCCAGCAGCCTTCATGGGGCCCGCGAGCAGTACTTC.

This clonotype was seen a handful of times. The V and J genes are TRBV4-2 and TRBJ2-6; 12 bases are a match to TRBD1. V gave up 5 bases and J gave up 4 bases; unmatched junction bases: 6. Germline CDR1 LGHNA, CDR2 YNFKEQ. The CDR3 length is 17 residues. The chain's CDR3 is CASSIGTGGPGANVLTF. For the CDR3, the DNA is TGTGCCAGCAGCATTGGGACAGGGGGCCCCGGGGCCAACGTCCTGACTTTC.

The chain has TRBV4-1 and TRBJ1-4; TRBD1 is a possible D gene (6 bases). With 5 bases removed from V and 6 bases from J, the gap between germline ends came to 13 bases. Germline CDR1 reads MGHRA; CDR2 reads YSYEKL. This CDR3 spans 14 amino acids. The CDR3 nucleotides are TGCGCCAGCAGCGCTCTACAGGGTTATGAAAAACTGTTTTTT. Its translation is CASSALQGYEKLFF.

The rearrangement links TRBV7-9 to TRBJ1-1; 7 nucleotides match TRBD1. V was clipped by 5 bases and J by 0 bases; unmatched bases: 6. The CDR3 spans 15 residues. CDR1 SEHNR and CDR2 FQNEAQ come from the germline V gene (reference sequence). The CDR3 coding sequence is TGTGCCAGCAGCCAACAGGGACAGATGAACACTGAAGCTTTCTTT. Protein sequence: CASSQQGQMNTEAFF.

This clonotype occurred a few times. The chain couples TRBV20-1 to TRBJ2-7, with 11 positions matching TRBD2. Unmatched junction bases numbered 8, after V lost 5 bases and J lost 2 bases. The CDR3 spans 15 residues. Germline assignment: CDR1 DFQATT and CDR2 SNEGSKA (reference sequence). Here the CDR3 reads CSAEDLAGGTYEQYF. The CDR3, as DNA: TGCAGTGCTGAAGATCTAGCGGGGGGCACCTACGAGCAGTACTTC.

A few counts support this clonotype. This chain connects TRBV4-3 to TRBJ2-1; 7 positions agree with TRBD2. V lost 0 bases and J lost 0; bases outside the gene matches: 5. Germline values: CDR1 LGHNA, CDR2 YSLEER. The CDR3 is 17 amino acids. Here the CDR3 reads CASSQDPAGNSYNEQFF. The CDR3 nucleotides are TGCGCCAGCAGCCAAGATCCAGCGGGGAACTCCTACAATGAGCAGTTCTTC.

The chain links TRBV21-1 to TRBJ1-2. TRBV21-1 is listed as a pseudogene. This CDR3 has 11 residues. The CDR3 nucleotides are TGTGCCAGCAGCACGCGGTATGGCTACACCTTC. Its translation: CASSTRYGYTF.

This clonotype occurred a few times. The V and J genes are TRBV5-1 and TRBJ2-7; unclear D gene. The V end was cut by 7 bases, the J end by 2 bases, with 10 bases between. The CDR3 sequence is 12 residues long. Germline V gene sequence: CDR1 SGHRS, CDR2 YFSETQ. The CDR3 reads CASYSDAYEQYF. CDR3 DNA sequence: TGCGCCAGCTACAGTGATGCCTACGAGCAGTACTTC. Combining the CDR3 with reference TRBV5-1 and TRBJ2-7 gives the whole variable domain KAGVTQTPRYLIKTRGQQVTLSCSPISGHRSVSWYQQTPGQGLQFLFEYFSETQRNKGNFPGRFSGRQFSNSRSEMNVSTLELGDSALYLCASYSDAYEQYFGPGTRLTVT.

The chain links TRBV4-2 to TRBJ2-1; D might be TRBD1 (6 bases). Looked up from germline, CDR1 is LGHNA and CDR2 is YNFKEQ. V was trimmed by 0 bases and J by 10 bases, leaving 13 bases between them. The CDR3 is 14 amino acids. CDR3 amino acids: CASSQEQGVGEQFF. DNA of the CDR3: TGTGCCAGCAGCCAAGAACAGGGAGTCGGCGAGCAGTTCTTC.